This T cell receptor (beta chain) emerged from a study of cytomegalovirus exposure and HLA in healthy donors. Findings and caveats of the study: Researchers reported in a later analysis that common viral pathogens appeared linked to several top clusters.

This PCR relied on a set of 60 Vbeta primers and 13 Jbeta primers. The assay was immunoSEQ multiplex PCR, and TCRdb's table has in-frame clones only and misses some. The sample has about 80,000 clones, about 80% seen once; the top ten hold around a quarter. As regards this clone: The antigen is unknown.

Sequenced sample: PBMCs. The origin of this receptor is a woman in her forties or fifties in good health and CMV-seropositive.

The CDR3 DNA reads as TGTGCCAGCAGTTTAACGACTAGCGGCCTGCAAAGGATGTACGTC. As protein: CASSLTTSGLQRMYV. This rearrangement joins TRBV27 to TRBJ2-7, with 9 bases aligning to TRBD2. Trimming took 2 bases from V and 12 from J; bases not matched to a gene: 14. CDR1 and CDR2 from the germline V gene are MNHEY and SMNVEV (reference sequence). The CDR3 is made up of 15 amino acids.